A single T cell receptor beta chain is shown here with its context. This specimen comes from a study of blood T cell repertoires in COVID-19. At the level of the study: Material from acute and convalescent COVID-19 was sourced from the United States, Italy and Spain. Sample material is recorded as cDNA or gDNA derived from T cells, B-cell-depleted T cells, or PBMCs.

CDR1 MGHRA and CDR2 YSYEKL come from the germline V gene. The CDR3 has 14 amino acids. Germline trimming cut 1 base from V and 8 bases from J; bases unmatched to any gene: 7. One Seattle source followed patients from active infection through their disease course. Authors' analysis steps: Nucleated cell counts were estimated from reference gene primer amplification. Data came from immunoSEQ multiplex PCR; TCRdb stores just in-frame clones and leaves some out. V, J and clone size derive from that table, while D and trimming were established from the DNA sequence. The data contain 200,000 to 250,000 clones, around nine tenths of them singletons.

The rearrangement joins TRBV4-1 to TRBJ1-2; 7 bases fit TRBD1. The material sequenced was peripheral blood. The source of this sequence is a man in his thirties or forties with COVID-19, enrolled during active disease. CDR3 DNA sequence: TGCGCCAGCAGCCAAGGCCGACAGGGTCTAGGCTACACCTTC. Its translation: CASSQGRQGLGYTF.